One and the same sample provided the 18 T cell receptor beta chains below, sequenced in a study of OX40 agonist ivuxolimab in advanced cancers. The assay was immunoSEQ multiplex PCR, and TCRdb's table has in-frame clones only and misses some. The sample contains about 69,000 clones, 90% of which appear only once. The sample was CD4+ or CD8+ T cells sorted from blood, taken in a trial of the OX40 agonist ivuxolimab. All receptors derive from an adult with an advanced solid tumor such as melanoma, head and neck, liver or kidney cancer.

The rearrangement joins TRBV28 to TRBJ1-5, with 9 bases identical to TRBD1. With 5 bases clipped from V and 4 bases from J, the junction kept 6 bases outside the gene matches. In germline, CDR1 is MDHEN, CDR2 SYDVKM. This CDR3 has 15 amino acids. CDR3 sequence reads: CASSPPTGGNQPQHF. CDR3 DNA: TGTGCCAGCAGTCCCCCGACAGGGGGTAATCAGCCCCAGCATTTT.

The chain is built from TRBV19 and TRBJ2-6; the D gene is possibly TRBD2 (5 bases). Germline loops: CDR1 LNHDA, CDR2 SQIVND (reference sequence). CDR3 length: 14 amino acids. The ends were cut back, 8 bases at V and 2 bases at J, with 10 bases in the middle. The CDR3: CASSVGAGANVLTF. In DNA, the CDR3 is TGTGCCAGTTCTGTGGGAGCTGGGGCCAACGTCCTGACTTTC.

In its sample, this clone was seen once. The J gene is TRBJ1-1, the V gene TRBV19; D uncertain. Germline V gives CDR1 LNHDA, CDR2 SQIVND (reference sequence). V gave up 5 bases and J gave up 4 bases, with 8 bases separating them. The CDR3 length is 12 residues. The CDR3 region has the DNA TGTGCCAGTAGTCGCCCCGGCACTGAAGCTTTCTTT. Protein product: CASSRPGTEAFF. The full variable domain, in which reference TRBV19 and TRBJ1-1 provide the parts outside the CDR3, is DGGITQSPKYLFRKEGQNVTLSCEQNLNHDAMYWYRQDPGQGLRLIYYSQIVNDFQKGDIAEGYSVSREKKESFPLTVTSAQKNPTAFYLCASSRPGTEAFFGQGTRLTVV.

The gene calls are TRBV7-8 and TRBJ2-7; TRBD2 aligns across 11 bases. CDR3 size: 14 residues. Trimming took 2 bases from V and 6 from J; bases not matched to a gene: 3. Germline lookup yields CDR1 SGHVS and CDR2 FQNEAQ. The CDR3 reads CASSLPGLAVEQYF. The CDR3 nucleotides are TGTGCCAGCAGCTTACCGGGACTAGCGGTCGAGCAGTACTTC.

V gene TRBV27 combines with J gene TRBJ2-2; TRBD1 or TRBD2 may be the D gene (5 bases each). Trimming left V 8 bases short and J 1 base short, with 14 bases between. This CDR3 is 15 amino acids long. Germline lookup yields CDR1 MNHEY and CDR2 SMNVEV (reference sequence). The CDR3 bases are TGTGCCAGCTACCGGAGGCAGGGGAACACCGGGGAGCTGTTTTTT. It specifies CASYRRQGNTGELFF.

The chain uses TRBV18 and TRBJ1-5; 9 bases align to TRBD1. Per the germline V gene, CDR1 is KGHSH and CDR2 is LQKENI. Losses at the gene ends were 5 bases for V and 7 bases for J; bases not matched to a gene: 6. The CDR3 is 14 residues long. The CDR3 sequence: CASSTDRGGQPQHF. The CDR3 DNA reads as TGTGCCAGCTCAACGGACAGGGGAGGACAGCCCCAGCATTTT.

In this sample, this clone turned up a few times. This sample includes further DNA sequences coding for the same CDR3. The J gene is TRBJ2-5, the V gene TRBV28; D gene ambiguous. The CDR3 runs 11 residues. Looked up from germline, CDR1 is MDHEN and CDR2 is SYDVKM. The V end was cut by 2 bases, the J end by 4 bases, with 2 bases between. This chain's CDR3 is CASSLRETQYF. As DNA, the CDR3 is TGTGCCAGCAGTTTAAGAGAGACCCAGTACTTC. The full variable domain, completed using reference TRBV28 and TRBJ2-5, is DVKVTQSSRYLVKRTGEKVFLECVQDMDHENMFWYRQDPGLGLRLIYFSYDVKMKEKGDIPEGYSVSREKKERFSLILESASTNQTSMYLCASSLRETQYFGPGTRLLVL.

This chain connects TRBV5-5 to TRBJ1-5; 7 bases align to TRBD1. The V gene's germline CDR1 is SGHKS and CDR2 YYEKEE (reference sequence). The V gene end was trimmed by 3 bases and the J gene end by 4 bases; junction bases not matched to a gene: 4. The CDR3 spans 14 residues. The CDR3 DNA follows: TGTGCCAGCAGCTACGACAGGGCAAATCAGCCCCAGCATTTT. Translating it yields CASSYDRANQPQHF. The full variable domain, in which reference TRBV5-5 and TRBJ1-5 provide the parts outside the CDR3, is DAGVTQSPTHLIKTRGQQVTLRCSPISGHKSVSWYQQVLGQGPQFIFQYYEKEERGRGNFPDRFSARQFPNYSSELNVNALLLGDSALYLCASSYDRANQPQHFGDGTRLSIL.

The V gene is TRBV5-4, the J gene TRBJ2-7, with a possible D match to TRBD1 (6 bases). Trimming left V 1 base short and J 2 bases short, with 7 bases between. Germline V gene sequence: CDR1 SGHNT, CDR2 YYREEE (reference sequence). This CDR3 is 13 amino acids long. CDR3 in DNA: TGTGCCAGCAGCTTGCAGGGGACCTACGAGCAGTACTTC. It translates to CASSLQGTYEQYF.

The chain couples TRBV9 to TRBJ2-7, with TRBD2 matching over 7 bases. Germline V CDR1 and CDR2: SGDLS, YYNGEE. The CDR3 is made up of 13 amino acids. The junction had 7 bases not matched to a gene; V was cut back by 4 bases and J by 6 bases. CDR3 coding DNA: TGTGCCAGCAGCACCGGGACTATCGGCGAGCAGTACTTC. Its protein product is CASSTGTIGEQYF.

The CDR3 DNA reads as TGTGCCAGCAGTTACGGGAGTTCCAACACTGAAGCTTTCTTT. It yields the protein CASSYGSSNTEAFF. The chain has TRBV6-5 and TRBJ1-1; D uncertain. CDR1 MNHEY and CDR2 SVGAGI come from the germline V gene. The CDR3 covers 14 residues. The V end lost 2 bases, the J end lost 2 bases, and 9 bases lay between the germline ends.

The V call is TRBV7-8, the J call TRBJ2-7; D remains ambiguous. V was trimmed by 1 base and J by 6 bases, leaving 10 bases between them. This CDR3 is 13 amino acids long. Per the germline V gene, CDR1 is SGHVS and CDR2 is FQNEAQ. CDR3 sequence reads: CASSLERVGEQYF. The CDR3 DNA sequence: TGTGCCAGCAGCTTAGAACGGGTGGGCGAGCAGTACTTC. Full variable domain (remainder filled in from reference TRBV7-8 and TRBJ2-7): GAGVSQSPRYKVAKRGQDVALRCDPISGHVSLFWYQQALGQGPEFLTYFQNEAQLDKSGLPSDRFFAERPEGSVSTLKIQRTQQEDSAVYLCASSLERVGEQYFGPGTRLTVT.

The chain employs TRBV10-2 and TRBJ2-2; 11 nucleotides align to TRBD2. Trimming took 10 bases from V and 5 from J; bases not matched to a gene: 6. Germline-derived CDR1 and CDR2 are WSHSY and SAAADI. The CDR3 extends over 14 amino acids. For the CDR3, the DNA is TGCGCCACCGGACTAGCGGGTCAGACCGGGGAGCTGTTTTTT. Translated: CATGLAGQTGELFF.

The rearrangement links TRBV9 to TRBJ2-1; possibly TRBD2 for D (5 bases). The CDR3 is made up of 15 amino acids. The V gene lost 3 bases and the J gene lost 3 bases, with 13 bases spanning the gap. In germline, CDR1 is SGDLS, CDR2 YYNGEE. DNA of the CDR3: TGTGCCAGCAGCGGGAATGGCGGGCTCTACAATGAGCAGTTCTTC. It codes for CASSGNGGLYNEQFF.

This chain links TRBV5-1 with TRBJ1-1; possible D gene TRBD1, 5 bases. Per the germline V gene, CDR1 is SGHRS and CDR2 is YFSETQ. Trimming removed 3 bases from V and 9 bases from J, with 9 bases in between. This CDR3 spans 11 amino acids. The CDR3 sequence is CASSSGMQAFF. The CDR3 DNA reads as TGCGCCAGCAGCTCAGGGATGCAAGCTTTCTTT.

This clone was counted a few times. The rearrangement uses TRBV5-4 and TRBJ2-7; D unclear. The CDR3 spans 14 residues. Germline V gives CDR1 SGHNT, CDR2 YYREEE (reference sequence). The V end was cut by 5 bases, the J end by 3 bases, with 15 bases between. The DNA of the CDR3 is TGTGCCAGCAGGACCGACCTTGCCAGCTACGAGCAGTACTTC. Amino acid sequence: CASRTDLASYEQYF.

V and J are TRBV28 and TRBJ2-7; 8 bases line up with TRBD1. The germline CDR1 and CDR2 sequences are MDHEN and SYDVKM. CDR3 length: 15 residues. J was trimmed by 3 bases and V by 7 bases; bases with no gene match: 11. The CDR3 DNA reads TGTGCCAGCAAAACTTCCCAGGACAGGGTCTACGAGCAGTACTTC. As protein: CASKTSQDRVYEQYF.

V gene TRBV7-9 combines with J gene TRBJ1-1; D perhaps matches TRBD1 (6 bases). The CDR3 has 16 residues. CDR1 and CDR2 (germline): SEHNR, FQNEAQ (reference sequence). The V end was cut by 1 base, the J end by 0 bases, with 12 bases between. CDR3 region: CASSLVGAVMNTEAFF. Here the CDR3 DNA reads TGTGCCAGCAGCTTAGTGGGGGCAGTCATGAACACTGAAGCTTTCTTT.